This TCR beta chain came from a study of cytomegalovirus exposure and HLA in healthy donors. The CDR3 spans 16 residues. Trimming took 6 bases from V and 4 from J; bases not matched to a gene: 12. Germline CDR1 reads SGHTA; CDR2 reads FQGNSA. The assay was immunoSEQ multiplex PCR, and TCRdb's table has in-frame clones only and misses some. The sample contains around 200,000 clones, 88% of which appear only once. The donors were members of the validation cohort, which comprised roughly 130 subjects and was separate from the first cohort of 600 to 800 subjects. The chain carries TRBV7-2 and TRBJ2-5; 9 positions match TRBD2. Sequenced sample: PBMCs. This sequence originates from a woman aged 18-35 years in good health and CMV-seronegative. The CDR3 loop is CASSPRVSGSGETQYF. The CDR3 nucleotides read TGTGCCAGCAGTCCCCGGGTTAGCGGGAGTGGAGAGACCCAGTACTTC.